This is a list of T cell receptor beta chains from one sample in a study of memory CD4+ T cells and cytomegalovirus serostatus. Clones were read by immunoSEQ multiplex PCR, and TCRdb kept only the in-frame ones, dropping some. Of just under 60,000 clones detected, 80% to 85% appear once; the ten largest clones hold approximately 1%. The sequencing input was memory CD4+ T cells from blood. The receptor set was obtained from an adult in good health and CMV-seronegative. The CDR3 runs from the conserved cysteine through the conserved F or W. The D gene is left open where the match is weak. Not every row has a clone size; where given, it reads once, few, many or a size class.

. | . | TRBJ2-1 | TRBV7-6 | CASSFGGGGNEQFF | TGTGCCAGCAGCTTCGGGGGTGGGGGAAATGAGCAGTTCTTC
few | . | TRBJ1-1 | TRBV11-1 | CASSPQLNTEAFF | TGTGCCAGCAGCCCTCAATTGAACACTGAAGCTTTCTTT
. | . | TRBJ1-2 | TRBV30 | CAWSVRLSNYGYTF | TGTGCCTGGAGTGTACGGTTATCTAACTATGGCTACACCTTC
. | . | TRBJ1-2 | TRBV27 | CASSLAQGVNYGYTF | TGTGCCAGCAGTTTAGCACAGGGCGTTAACTATGGCTACACCTTC
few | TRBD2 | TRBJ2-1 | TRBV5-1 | CASSQGLADYNEQFF | TGCGCCAGCAGCCAGGGACTAGCGGACTACAATGAGCAGTTCTTC
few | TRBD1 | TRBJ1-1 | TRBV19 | CASSTLTTGAEAFF | TGTGCCAGTAGTACTTTGACGACAGGGGCTGAAGCTTTCTTT
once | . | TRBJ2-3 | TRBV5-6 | CASSLLGEGGADTQYF | TGTGCCAGCAGCCTCCTGGGGGAGGGGGGCGCAGATACGCAGTATTTT
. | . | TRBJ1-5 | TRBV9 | CASSKSPEASQPQHF | TGTGCCAGCAGCAAGAGCCCTGAGGCGAGTCAGCCCCAGCATTTT
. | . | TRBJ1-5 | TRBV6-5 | CASRVLTGQPQHF | TGTGCCAGCAGGGTCCTAACCGGGCAGCCCCAGCATTTT
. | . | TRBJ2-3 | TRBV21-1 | CASSRRKRGDTQYF | TGTGCCAGCAGCAGGCGTAAGCGAGGGGATACGCAGTATTTT
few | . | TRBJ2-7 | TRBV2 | CATPRGGSTSSYEQYF | TGTGCCACCCCACGTGGTGGGTCCACGAGCTCCTACGAGCAGTACTTC
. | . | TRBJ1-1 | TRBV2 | CASRDDKNAFF | TGTGCCAGCAGAGACGACAAAAATGCTTTCTTT
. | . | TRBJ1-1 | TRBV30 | CAWRLSGRSAEAFF | TGTGCCTGGAGACTTTCAGGGAGAAGTGCTGAAGCTTTCTTT
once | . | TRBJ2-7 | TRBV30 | CAWSTGREQYF | TGTGCCTGGAGTACAGGGCGGGAGCAGTACTTC
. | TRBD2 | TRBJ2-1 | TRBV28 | CASSSGAGGEQFF | TGTGCCAGTTCGAGCGGGGCGGGAGGGGAGCAGTTCTTC
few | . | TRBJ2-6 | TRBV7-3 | CASSPQISGANVLTF | TGTGCCAGCAGCCCTCAGATCTCTGGGGCCAACGTCCTGACTTTC
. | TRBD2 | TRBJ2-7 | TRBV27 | CASSSFLAGPSYEQYF | TGTGCCAGCAGCTCGTTTCTAGCGGGGCCCTCCTACGAGCAGTACTTC
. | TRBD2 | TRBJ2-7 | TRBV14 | CASSPRQAQASGRAGEQYF | TGTGCCAGCAGCCCTCGACAGGCACAGGCTAGCGGGAGGGCCGGCGAGCAGTACTTC
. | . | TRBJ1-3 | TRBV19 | CASSRREPGNTIYF | TGTGCCAGTAGTCGAAGGGAACCTGGAAACACCATATATTTT
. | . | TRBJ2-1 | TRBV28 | CASSNARTSSRGSYNEQFF | TGTGCCAGCAGCAACGCTAGGACCTCTTCGAGAGGCTCCTACAATGAGCAGTTCTTC
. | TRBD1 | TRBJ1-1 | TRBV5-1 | CASSLGQGLNSLAFF | TGCGCCAGCAGCTTGGGACAGGGGTTAAATTCCCTAGCTTTCTTT
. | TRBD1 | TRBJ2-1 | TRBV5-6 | CASSSGQGNYNEQFF | TGTGCCAGCAGCTCGGGACAGGGGAACTACAATGAGCAGTTCTTC
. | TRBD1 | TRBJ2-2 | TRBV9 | CASSVQGAGELFF | TGTGCCAGCAGCGTACAGGGGGCCGGGGAGCTGTTTTTT
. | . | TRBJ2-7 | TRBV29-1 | CSVSASLLFNEQYF | TGCAGCGTTTCGGCCAGCCTTCTTTTTAACGAGCAGTACTTC
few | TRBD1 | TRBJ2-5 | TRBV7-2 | CASSPIGQGAGETQYF | TGTGCCAGCAGCCCAATTGGACAGGGGGCCGGAGAGACCCAGTACTTC
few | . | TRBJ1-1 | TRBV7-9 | CASGGSDTEAFF | TGTGCCAGCGGCGGGTCGGACACTGAAGCTTTCTTT
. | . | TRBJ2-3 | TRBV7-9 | CASSLARPLGRTDTQYF | TGTGCCAGCAGCTTAGCCCGACCCCTTGGTAGGACAGATACGCAGTATTTT
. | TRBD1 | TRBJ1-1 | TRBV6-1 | CASRGNRGGRAFF | TGTGCCAGCAGGGGCAACAGGGGAGGACGAGCTTTCTTT
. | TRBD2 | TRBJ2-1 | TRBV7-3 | CASSSLAGRSYNEQFF | TGTGCCAGCAGCTCTCTAGCGGGGCGCTCCTACAATGAGCAGTTCTTC
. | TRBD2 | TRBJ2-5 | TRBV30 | CAWSIVSWLAEQETQYF | TGTGCCTGGAGTATAGTTTCTTGGCTAGCGGAACAAGAGACCCAGTACTTC
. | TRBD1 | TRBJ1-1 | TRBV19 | CASSGGQAGAEAFF | TGTGCCAGTAGTGGGGGACAGGCTGGGGCTGAAGCTTTCTTT
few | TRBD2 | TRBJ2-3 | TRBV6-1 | CASSEKASGRNVDTQYF | TGTGCCAGCAGTGAAAAGGCTAGCGGGAGGAATGTGGATACGCAGTATTTT
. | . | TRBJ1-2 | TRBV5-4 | CASRAGAAGYGYTF | TGTGCCAGCAGAGCAGGGGCTGCGGGCTATGGCTACACCTTC
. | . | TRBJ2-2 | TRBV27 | CASSFRQVDPNTGELFF | TGTGCCAGCAGTTTCCGACAGGTGGACCCGAACACCGGGGAGCTGTTTTTT
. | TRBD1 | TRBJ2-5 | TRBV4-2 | CASSQDLSAGQGFGETQYF | TGTGCCAGCAGCCAAGATCTTAGTGCGGGACAGGGTTTCGGAGAGACCCAGTACTTC
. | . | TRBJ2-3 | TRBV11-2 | CASRSYLQIKGGLDTQYF | TGTGCCAGCAGGTCCTATCTTCAAATAAAGGGGGGCCTAGATACGCAGTATTTT
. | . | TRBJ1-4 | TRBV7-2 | CASSLAGITYEKLFF | TGTGCCAGCAGCTTAGCCGGAATAACTTATGAAAAACTGTTTTTT
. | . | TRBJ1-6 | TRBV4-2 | CASSVQTGANSPLHF | TGTGCCAGCAGCGTTCAGACAGGCGCTAATTCACCCCTCCACTTT
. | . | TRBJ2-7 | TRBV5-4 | CASSFSGNFQQYF | TGTGCCAGCAGCTTTTCAGGGAATTTCCAGCAGTACTTC
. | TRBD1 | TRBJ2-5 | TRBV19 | CASSIPSRGQGNKETQYF | TGTGCCAGTAGTATACCTTCTCGGGGACAGGGAAATAAAGAGACCCAGTACTTC
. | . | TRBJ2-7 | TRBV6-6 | CASSRSSYEQYF | TGTGCCAGCAGCCGCAGTTCCTACGAGCAGTACTTC
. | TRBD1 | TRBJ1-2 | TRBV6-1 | CASSEMTGDGGYTF | TGTGCCAGCAGCGAAATGACAGGGGACGGCGGCTACACCTTC
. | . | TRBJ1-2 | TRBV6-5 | CASSPQGYGYTF | TGTGCCAGCAGTCCCCAGGGGTATGGCTACACCTTC
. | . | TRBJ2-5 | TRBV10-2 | CASRGGFQETQYF | TGCGCCAGCAGAGGGGGGTTCCAAGAGACCCAGTACTTC
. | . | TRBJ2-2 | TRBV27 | CASSFRVTGYRNTGELFF | TGTGCCAGCAGTTTTCGAGTCACAGGGTACCGCAACACCGGGGAGCTGTTTTTT
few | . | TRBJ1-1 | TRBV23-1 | CASSPYLNAFF | TGCGCCAGCAGTCCCTACTTGAACGCTTTCTTT
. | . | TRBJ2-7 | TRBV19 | CASSTIGRVEEQYF | TGTGCCAGTAGTACTATAGGCCGAGTGGAGGAGCAGTACTTC
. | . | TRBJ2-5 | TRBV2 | CASRGQETQYF | TGTGCCAGCAGGGGACAAGAGACCCAGTACTTC
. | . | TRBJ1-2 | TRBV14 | CASSQVANSVYGYTF | TGTGCCAGCAGCCAAGTCGCCAACTCAGTCTATGGCTACACCTTC
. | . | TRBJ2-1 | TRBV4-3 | CASSQDVGPNEQFF | TGCGCCAGCAGCCAAGATGTGGGTCCCAATGAGCAGTTCTTC
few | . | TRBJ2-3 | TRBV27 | CASSFLTSTDTQYF | TGTGCCAGCAGTTTTTTAACGAGCACAGATACGCAGTATTTT
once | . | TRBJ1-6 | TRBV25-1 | CASSGVNNSPLHF | TGTGCCAGCAGTGGGGTTAATAATTCACCCCTCCACTTT
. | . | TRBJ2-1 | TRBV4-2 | CASSQAPAGSSYNEQFF | TGTGCCAGCAGCCAAGCCCCTGCGGGGAGCTCCTACAATGAGCAGTTCTTC
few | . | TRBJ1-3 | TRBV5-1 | CASSLPILQGAGNTIYF | TGCGCCAGCAGCTTGCCCATACTTCAGGGTGCCGGAAACACCATATATTTT
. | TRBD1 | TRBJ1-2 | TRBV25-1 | CASSTAGGAASGYTF | TGTGCCAGCAGCACAGCAGGGGGAGCGGCTAGTGGCTACACCTTC
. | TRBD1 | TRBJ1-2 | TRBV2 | CATWDSKNYGYTF | TGTGCCACCTGGGACAGTAAAAACTATGGCTACACCTTC
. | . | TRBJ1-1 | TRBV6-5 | CASSYSSNTEAFF | TGTGCCAGCAGTTACTCGTCGAACACTGAAGCTTTCTTT
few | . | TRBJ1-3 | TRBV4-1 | CASSGVGFLSGNTIYF | TGCGCCAGCAGCGGCGTGGGGTTCCTCTCTGGAAACACCATATATTTT